The present TCR beta chain was sequenced within a study of T cells expressing NK-cell markers. Overall study context: HCMV seropositivity characterized seven of the eight sequenced donors, and seronegativity one. Study-wide findings and caveats: A few donors likewise had their CD3+CD56-NKG2C+ fraction led by these clonotypes.

This CDR3 has 15 amino acids. Per germline, CDR1 SGHAT and CDR2 FQNNGV. TCRdb reanalyzed the 5' RACE reads and collapses them to one entry per CDR3 protein, without DNA. This table holds about 410,000 distinct CDR3 sequences. Turning to this clonotype: Its cognate antigen is unknown.

The chain combines TRBV11-2 with TRBJ2-3; TCRdb indicates TRBD2, and absent DNA this call remains unverified. This receptor was taken from a woman between 50 and 59 years old in good health. Input material: blood T cells: a sorted CD56 or NKG2C T cell subset, CD4+ or CD8+ T cells, or bulk PBMC T cells (not recorded which). The CDR3 spells CASSPAGGAADTQYF.